One and the same sample provided the 25 T cell receptor beta chains below, sequenced in a study of graft-versus-host responses after intestinal transplantation. Libraries were prepared by immunoSEQ multiplex PCR; TCRdb keeps only in-frame clonotypes and omits some of them. The sample lists 80,000 to 100,000 clones, 92% occurring once. For these TCRs, the target antigens are not known. The specimen comprised unstimulated CD4+ T cells sorted from spleen or lymph node cells, sampled before intestinal transplant. The receptors stem from a human donor who received an intestinal transplant.

CDR3 sequence (DNA): TGTGCCATCAGCCGACAGGGGAAGGATTCACCCCTCCACTTT. It yields the protein CAISRQGKDSPLHF. The rearrangement joins TRBV10-3 to TRBJ1-6; 8 bases agree with TRBD1. With V trimmed by 6 bases and J by 8 bases, 6 bases remained unmatched. Germline-derived CDR1 and CDR2 are ENHRY and SYGVKD. The length of the CDR3 is 14 residues.

V usage is TRBV29-1 and J usage is TRBJ2-3; 7 bases fit TRBD1. The CDR3 consists of 16 residues. Per germline, CDR1 SQVTM and CDR2 ANQGSEA. The V gene end was trimmed by 1 base and the J gene end by 2 bases; junction bases not matched to a gene: 9. CDR3 in amino acids: CSVEADRARDTDTQYF. The CDR3 coding sequence is TGCAGCGTTGAAGCCGACAGGGCCCGGGACACAGATACGCAGTATTTT.

This clone showed up just once. The chain employs TRBV9 and TRBJ2-3; no clear D. Germline assignment: CDR1 SGDLS and CDR2 YYNGEE. The CDR3 length is 15 residues. Between the trimmed V and J ends, which lost 2 bases and 5 bases, there was a span of 15 bases. The CDR3 bases are TGTGCCAGCAGCGTGGGTCCCAACGGCGGAGATACGCAGTATTTT. Its translation is CASSVGPNGGDTQYF.

This chain joins TRBV6-5 and TRBJ1-2; D remains unclear. In germline, CDR1 is MNHEY, CDR2 SVGAGI. The CDR3 spans 12 residues. The ends were cut back, 6 bases at V and 4 bases at J, with 9 bases in the middle. CDR3 DNA: TGTGCCAGCAGCCGAGACACCTATGGCTACACCTTC. It codes for CASSRDTYGYTF.

J is TRBJ2-2 and V is TRBV7-8, with D perhaps TRBD2 (6 bases). This CDR3 contains 15 residues. Trimming removed 5 bases from V and 4 bases from J, with 14 bases in between. Germline-derived CDR1 and CDR2 are SGHVS and FQNEAQ. This chain's CDR3 is CASSPMGGVTGELFF. The CDR3 bases are TGTGCCAGCAGCCCCATGGGGGGAGTCACCGGGGAGCTGTTTTTT.

V is TRBV5-6 and J is TRBJ2-2, with 10 bases lining up with TRBD1. The CDR3 has 15 residues. Trimming cost V 0 bases and J 6 bases; bases outside gene matches: 2. The germline CDR1 and CDR2 sequences are SGHDT and YYEEEE. In nucleotides, the CDR3 is TGTGCCAGCAGCTTGGTCGGGACAGGGGCCGGGGAGCTGTTTTTT. Amino acids: CASSLVGTGAGELFF.

This chain links TRBV6-5 with TRBJ2-7, with a tentative D call TRBD2 (5 bases). CDR3 length equals 14 residues. Germline lookup yields CDR1 MNHEY and CDR2 SVGAGI. The V end was cut by 5 bases, the J end by 2 bases, with 13 bases between. CDR3 in DNA: TGTGCCAGCAGTCGGAGGTTCCCCACCTACGAGCAGTACTTC. As protein: CASSRRFPTYEQYF.

This chain connects TRBV7-8 to TRBJ2-1, with a tentative D call TRBD2 (5 bases). Trimming shortened V by 5 bases and J by 5 bases, and 7 bases separated the two germline ends. CDR1 SGHVS and CDR2 FQNEAQ come from the germline V gene. This CDR3 is built from 12 residues. This chain's CDR3 is CASSRGDNEQFF. The CDR3 DNA reads as TGTGCCAGCAGCCGGGGTGACAATGAGCAGTTCTTC.

J is TRBJ2-5 and V is TRBV7-2; a weak D match, TRBD2 (6 bases). The CDR3 totals 14 residues. Trimming left V 5 bases short and J 6 bases short, with 16 bases between. CDR1 and CDR2 from the germline V gene are SGHTA and FQGNSA. The CDR3 protein is CASSRDSPGQTQYF. Written as DNA, the CDR3 is TGTGCCAGCAGCCGGGACTCTCCCGGGCAGACCCAGTACTTC. Looking up the rest from reference TRBV7-2 and TRBJ2-5 gives the full variable domain: GAGVSQSPSNKVTEKGKDVELRCDPISGHTALYWYRQSLGQGLEFLIYFQGNSAPDKSGLPSDRFSAERTGGSVSTLTIQRTQQEDSAVYLCASSRDSPGQTQYFGPGTRLLVL.

The chain links TRBV5-1 to TRBJ2-1; a weak D match, TRBD2 (5 bases). CDR1 SGHRS and CDR2 YFSETQ come from the germline V gene. Trimming stripped 1 base from V and 0 bases from J, with 11 bases between. The CDR3 spans 16 residues. CDR3 loop: CASSLPDSSSYNEQFF. CDR3 in DNA: TGCGCCAGCAGCTTGCCGGACTCAAGCTCCTACAATGAGCAGTTCTTC.

CDR3 DNA: TGCGCCAGCAGCCGAGGGAGTGGGACAGGGGGCAATCAGCCCCAGCATTTT. Translating it yields CASSRGSGTGGNQPQHF. The V call is TRBV4-1, the J call TRBJ1-5; 10 bases fit TRBD1. V shed 4 bases, J shed 2 bases, and the junction held 8 bases outside the gene matches. This CDR3 comprises 17 residues. Germline CDR1 is MGHRA and CDR2 is YSYEKL.

This clone appeared a few times. The chain joins TRBV7-2 to TRBJ2-7, with TRBD2 matching 8 bases. Looked up from germline, CDR1 is SGHTA and CDR2 is FQGNSA. J lost 3 bases, V lost 6 bases, and 7 bases had no gene match. This CDR3 has 14 amino acids. In DNA, the CDR3 is TGTGCCAGCAGTCCCCAGCGGGGGAACTACGAGCAGTACTTC. This codes for CASSPQRGNYEQYF.

The chain is built from TRBV7-2 and TRBJ2-1; 9 bases match TRBD2. The CDR3 has 14 residues. V lost 5 bases and J lost 15; bases outside the gene matches: 14. CDR1 is SGHTA, CDR2 FQGNSA, per germline. The CDR3 DNA is TGTGCCAGCAGCCAAGGTGGCCTAGCGGGGCCATGGTTCTTC. Residues: CASSQGGLAGPWFF. Together with reference TRBV7-2 and TRBJ2-1, the CDR3 gives the full variable domain: GAGVSQSPSNKVTEKGKDVELRCDPISGHTALYWYRQSLGQGLEFLIYFQGNSAPDKSGLPSDRFSAERTGGSVSTLTIQRTQQEDSAVYLCASSQGGLAGPWFFGPGTRLTVL.

The J gene is TRBJ1-2, the V gene TRBV2; no definite D call. V lost 8 bases and J 11 bases, leaving 24 bases between the germline ends. Germline V CDR1 and CDR2: SNHLY, FYNNEI. The CDR3 length is 14 residues. This chain's CDR3 is CASVRQGGFGGYTF. The CDR3 region has the DNA TGTGCCAGCGTCAGACAAGGAGGATTTGGTGGTTACACCTTC. Full variable domain (missing parts from reference TRBV2 and TRBJ1-2): EPEVTQTPSHQVTQMGQEVILRCVPISNHLYFYWYRQILGQKVEFLVSFYNNEISEKSEIFDDQFSVERPDGSNFTLKIRSTKLEDSAMYFCASVRQGGFGGYTFGSGTRLTVV.

The gene calls are TRBV2 and TRBJ2-5; unclear D gene. CDR1 and CDR2 (germline): SNHLY, FYNNEI. The V and J ends lost 7 bases and 4 bases respectively, with 16 bases between them. CDR3 length: 14 amino acids. As DNA, the CDR3 is TGTGCCAGCAACTTTGAAGCGCCCCTAGAGACCCAGTACTTC. Residues: CASNFEAPLETQYF.

The chain couples TRBV19 to TRBJ1-2; no reliable D call. Germline V gives CDR1 LNHDA, CDR2 SQIVND (reference sequence). V gave up 6 bases and J gave up 3 bases, with 14 bases separating them. The CDR3 is made up of 14 amino acids. The CDR3 is CASSGEGFHYGYTF. The CDR3 DNA reads TGTGCCAGTAGCGGGGAGGGTTTTCACTATGGCTACACCTTC.

The rearrangement joins TRBV6-5 to TRBJ2-1; D is perhaps TRBD2 (6 bases). Germline V gene lookup returns CDR1 MNHEY and CDR2 SVGAGI. With 6 bases removed from V and 9 bases from J, the gap between germline ends came to 15 bases. CDR3 length: 13 amino acids. CDR3: CASSAGGKSEQFF. Here the CDR3 DNA reads TGTGCCAGCAGCGCGGGCGGGAAGTCTGAGCAGTTCTTC.

The rearrangement links TRBV6-1 to TRBJ2-2, with 9 positions matching TRBD2. Losses at the gene ends were 10 bases for V and 8 bases for J; bases not matched to a gene: 11. Germline V gene data show CDR1 as MNHNS and CDR2 as SASEGT. This CDR3 spans 14 amino acids. CDR3: CATTIAGVIGELFF. The DNA for the CDR3 is TGTGCCACCACCATAGCGGGAGTGATAGGGGAGCTGTTTTTT.

The chain combines TRBV30 with TRBJ2-5; perhaps TRBD2 as D (7 bases). Germline loops: CDR1 GTSNPN, CDR2 SVGIG (reference sequence). Trimming cost V 4 bases and J 2 bases, with 11 bases left between them. This CDR3 region has 13 residues. The CDR3 here is CAWNRGAQETQYF. CDR3 nucleotides: TGTGCCTGGAATCGGGGGGCACAAGAGACCCAGTACTTC.

The chain employs TRBV5-5 and TRBJ1-4, with D possibly being TRBD1 (5 bases). V dropped 3 bases and J dropped 3 bases, with 9 bases sitting between them. The CDR3 loop spans 14 amino acids. Germline lookup yields CDR1 SGHKS and CDR2 YYEKEE (reference sequence). The CDR3: CASSYTGANEKLFF. The CDR3, as DNA: TGTGCCAGCAGCTATACAGGTGCTAATGAAAAACTGTTTTTT.

This sequence joins TRBV27 and TRBJ2-3; 8 nucleotides match TRBD2. Germline V gene lookup returns CDR1 MNHEY and CDR2 SMNVEV (reference sequence). The CDR3 is 16 amino acids. Germline trimming cut 3 bases from V and 1 base from J; bases unmatched to any gene: 6. CDR3: CASSFLGTRGTDTQYF. The DNA for the CDR3 is TGTGCCAGCAGTTTCTTGGGGACTAGGGGCACAGATACGCAGTATTTT.

This clone was counted a single time. The genes are TRBV7-9 and TRBJ2-3; no clear D gene. Per the germline V gene, CDR1 is SEHNR and CDR2 is FQNEAQ (reference sequence). The ends were cut back, 2 bases at V and 3 bases at J, with 9 bases in the middle. The CDR3 loop spans 14 amino acids. The CDR3 reads CASSLSATTDTQYF. The DNA for the CDR3 is TGTGCCAGCAGCTTATCGGCGACTACAGATACGCAGTATTTT.

The chain carries TRBV6-1 and TRBJ2-2; the D is unclear. The germline V gene has CDR1 MNHNS and CDR2 SASEGT. The CDR3 sequence is 17 residues long. Trimming shortened V by 1 base and J by 0 bases, and 12 bases separated the two germline ends. This CDR3 is CASSEGAWATNTGELFF. CDR3 coding DNA: TGTGCCAGCAGTGAAGGGGCGTGGGCTACGAACACCGGGGAGCTGTTTTTT.

The gene calls are TRBV5-4 and TRBJ2-5; 8 bases are shared with TRBD2. Germline CDR1 SGHNT, CDR2 YYREEE (reference sequence). There are 14 residues in the CDR3. Losses at the gene ends were 4 bases for V and 6 bases for J; bases not matched to a gene: 8. CDR3 sequence: CASSPSGSAKTQYF. CDR3 DNA: TGTGCCAGCAGCCCAAGCGGGAGTGCGAAGACCCAGTACTTC.

The rearrangement joins TRBV2 to TRBJ1-5, with 8 bases identical to TRBD1. V lost 4 bases to trimming and J lost 4 bases; unmatched junction nucleotides: 3. Germline V CDR1 and CDR2: SNHLY, FYNNEI. This CDR3 comprises 14 residues. The CDR3 protein is CASSGQGANQPQHF. CDR3 nucleotide sequence: TGTGCCAGCAGTGGTCAGGGGGCAAATCAGCCCCAGCATTTT.